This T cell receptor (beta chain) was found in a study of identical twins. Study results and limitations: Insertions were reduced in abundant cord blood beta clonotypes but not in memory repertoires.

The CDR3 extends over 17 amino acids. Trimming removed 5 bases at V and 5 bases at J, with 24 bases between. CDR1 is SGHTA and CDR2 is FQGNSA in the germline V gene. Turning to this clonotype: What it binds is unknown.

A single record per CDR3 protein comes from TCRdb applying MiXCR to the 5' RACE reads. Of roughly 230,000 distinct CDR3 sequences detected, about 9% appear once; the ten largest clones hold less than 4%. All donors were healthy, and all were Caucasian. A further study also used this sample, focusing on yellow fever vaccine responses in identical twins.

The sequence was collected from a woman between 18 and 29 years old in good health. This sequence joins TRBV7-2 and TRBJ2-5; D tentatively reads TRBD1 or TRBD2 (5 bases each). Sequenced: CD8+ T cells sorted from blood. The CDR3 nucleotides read TGTGCCAGCAGCCTAATTCGGGACCCGCGAGGGCGGGAGACCCAGTACTTC. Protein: CASSLIRDPRGRETQYF.